This T cell receptor (beta chain) was sequenced for a study of blood T cell repertoires in COVID-19. The CDR3 spans 16 residues. Per the germline V gene, CDR1 is SQVTM and CDR2 is ANQGSEA. V was cut by 7 bases and J by 5 bases, with 26 bases left in between. Sequencing was performed with immunoSEQ multiplex PCR; in TCRdb, only in-frame clones are kept and a portion is missing. Among about 230,000 clones listed, around nine tenths were seen once. The chain has TRBV29-1 and TRBJ2-5, with D possibly matching TRBD2 (6 bases). Sequences were obtained from peripheral blood. This receptor was identified in a woman aged 60 to 75 with acute or convalescent COVID-19. CDR3 in amino acids: CSADPAGRDAGETQYF. CDR3 DNA: TGCAGCGCTGACCCGGCAGGCAGGGACGCGGGGGAGACCCAGTACTTC.